This record covers a single T cell receptor beta chain. This sample was taken from a study of Ad26.COV2.S vaccination and SARS-CoV-2 variants. Specified treatment: roughly 18 received Ad26.COV2.S at low or high dose, single or two shots; about 5 received placebo; per-sample allocation not given. The samples were gathered on day 63 after the first injection of vaccine or placebo. It was Wuhan-strain SARS-CoV-2 spike that the Ad26 vaccine vector expressed. Clones were read by immunoSEQ multiplex PCR, and TCRdb kept only the in-frame ones, dropping some. The repertoire holds roughly 320,000 clones, with approximately 86% as singletons. The receptor's source is a person between 18 and 60 years old who received the Ad26.COV2.S COVID-19 vaccine or a placebo. This specimen was peripheral blood, taken in a trial of Ad26.COV2.S vaccine versus placebo.

As DNA, the CDR3 is TGTGCCAGCAGCCGCGCTAGGGACGCCTATGGCTACACCTTC. Its protein is CASSRARDAYGYTF. This chain joins TRBV2 and TRBJ1-2; weak D call: TRBD1 (5 bases). Trimming cost V 6 bases and J 4 bases, with 15 bases left between them. Germline values: CDR1 SNHLY, CDR2 FYNNEI. This CDR3 has 14 residues. Combining the CDR3 with reference TRBV2 and TRBJ1-2 gives the whole variable domain EPEVTQTPSHQVTQMGQEVILRCVPISNHLYFYWYRQILGQKVEFLVSFYNNEISEKSEIFDDQFSVERPDGSNFTLKIRSTKLEDSAMYFCASSRARDAYGYTFGSGTRLTVV.